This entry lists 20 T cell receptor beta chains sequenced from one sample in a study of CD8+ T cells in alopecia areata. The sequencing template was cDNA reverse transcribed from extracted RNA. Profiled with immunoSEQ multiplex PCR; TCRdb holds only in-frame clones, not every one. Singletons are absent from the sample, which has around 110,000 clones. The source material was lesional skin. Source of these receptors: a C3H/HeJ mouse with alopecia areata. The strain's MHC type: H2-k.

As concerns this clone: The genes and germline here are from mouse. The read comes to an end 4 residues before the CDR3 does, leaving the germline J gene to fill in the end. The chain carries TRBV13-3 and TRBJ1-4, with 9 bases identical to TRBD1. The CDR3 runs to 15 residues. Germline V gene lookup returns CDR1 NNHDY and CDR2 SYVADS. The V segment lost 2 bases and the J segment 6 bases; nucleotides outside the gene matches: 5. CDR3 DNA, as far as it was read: TGTGCCAGCAGTGAAGGGGGACAGGGACACGAA. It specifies CASSEGGQGHE. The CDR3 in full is CASSEGGQGHERLFF.

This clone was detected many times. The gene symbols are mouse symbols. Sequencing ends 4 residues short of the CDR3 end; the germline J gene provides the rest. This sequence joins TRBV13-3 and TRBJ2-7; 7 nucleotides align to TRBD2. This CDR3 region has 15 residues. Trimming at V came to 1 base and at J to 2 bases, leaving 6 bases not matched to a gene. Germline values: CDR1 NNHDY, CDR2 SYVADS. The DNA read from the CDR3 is TGTGCCAGCAGTGATCCCCTCTGGGGGACCTAT. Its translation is CASSDPLWGTY. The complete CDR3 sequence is CASSDPLWGTYEQYF.

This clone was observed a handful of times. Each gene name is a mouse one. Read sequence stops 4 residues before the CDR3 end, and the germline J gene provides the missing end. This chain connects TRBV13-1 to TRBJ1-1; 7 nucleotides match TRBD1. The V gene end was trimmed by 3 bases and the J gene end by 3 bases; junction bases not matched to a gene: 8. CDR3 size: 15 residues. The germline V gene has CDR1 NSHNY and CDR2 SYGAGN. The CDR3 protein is CASSAIQGRDTEVFF. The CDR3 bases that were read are TGTGCCAGCAGTGCCATACAGGGGAGGGACACA.

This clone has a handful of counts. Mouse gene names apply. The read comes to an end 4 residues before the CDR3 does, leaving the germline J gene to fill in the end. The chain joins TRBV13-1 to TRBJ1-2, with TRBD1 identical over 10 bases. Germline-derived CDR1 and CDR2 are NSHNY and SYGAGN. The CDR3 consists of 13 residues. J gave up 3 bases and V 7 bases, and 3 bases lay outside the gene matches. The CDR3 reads CASHGTGDSDYTF. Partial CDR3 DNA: TGTGCCAGCCACGGGACAGGGGACTCC.

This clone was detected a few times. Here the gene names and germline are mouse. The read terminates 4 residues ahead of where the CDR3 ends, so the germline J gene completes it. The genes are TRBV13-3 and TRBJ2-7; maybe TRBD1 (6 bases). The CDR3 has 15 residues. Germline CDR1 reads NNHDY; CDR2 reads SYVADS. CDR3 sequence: CASSDRLGQKYEQYF. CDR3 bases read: TGTGCCAGCAGTGATAGGCTGGGACAAAAATAT.

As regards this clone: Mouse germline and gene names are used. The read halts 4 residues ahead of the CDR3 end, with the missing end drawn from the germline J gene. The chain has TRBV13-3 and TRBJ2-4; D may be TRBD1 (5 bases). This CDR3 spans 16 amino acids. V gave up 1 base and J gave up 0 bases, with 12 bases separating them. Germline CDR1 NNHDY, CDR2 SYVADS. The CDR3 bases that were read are TGTGCCAGCAGTGATTCAGGGCGAGGCAGTCAAAAC. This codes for CASSDSGRGSQN. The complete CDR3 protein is CASSDSGRGSQNTLYF.

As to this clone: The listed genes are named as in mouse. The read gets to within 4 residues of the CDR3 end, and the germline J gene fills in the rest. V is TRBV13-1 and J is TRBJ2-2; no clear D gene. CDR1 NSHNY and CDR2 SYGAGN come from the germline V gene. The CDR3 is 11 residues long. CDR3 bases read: TGTGCCAGCAGTGATGAGGGG. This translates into CASSDEG. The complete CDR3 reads CASSDEGQLYF.

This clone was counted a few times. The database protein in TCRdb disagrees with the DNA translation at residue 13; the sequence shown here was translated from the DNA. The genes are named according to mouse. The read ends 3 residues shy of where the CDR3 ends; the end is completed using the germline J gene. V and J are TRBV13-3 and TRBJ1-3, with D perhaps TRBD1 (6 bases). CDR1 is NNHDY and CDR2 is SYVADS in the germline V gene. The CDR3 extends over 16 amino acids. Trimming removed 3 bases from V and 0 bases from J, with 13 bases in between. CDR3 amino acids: CASSVGTMNSGNTLYF. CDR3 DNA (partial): TGTGCCAGCAGTGTAGGGACAATGAATTCTGGAAATACG.

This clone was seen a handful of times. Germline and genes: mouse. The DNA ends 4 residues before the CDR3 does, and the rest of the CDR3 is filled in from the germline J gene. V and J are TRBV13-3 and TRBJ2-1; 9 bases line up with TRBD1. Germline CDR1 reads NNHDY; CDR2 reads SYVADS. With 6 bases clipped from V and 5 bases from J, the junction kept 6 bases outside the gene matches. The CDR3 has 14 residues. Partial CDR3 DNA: TGTGCCAGCATCGGGACAGGGATGAATGCT. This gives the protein CASIGTGMNA. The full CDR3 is CASIGTGMNAEQFF.

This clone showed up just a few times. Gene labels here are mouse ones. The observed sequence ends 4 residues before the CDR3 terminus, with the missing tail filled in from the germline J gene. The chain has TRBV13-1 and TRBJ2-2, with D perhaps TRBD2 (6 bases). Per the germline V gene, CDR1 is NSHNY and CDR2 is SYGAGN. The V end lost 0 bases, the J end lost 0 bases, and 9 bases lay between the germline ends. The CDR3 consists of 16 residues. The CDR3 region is CASSDVWGTNTGQLYF. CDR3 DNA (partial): TGTGCCAGCAGTGATGTATGGGGGACAAACACCGGG.

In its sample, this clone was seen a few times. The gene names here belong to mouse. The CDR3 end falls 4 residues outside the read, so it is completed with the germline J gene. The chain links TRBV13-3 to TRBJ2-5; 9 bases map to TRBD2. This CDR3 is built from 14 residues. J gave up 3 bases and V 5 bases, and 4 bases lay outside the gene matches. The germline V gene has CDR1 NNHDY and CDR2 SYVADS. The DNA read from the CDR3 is TGTGCCAGCAGAGAGGGACTGGGTCAAGAC. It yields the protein CASREGLGQD. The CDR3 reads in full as CASREGLGQDTQYF.

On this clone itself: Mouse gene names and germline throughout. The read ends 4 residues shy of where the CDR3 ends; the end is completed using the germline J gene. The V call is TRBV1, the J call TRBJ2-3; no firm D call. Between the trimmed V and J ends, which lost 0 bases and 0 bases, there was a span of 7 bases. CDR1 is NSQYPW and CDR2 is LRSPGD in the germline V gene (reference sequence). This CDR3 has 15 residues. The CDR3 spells CTCSADERSAETLYF. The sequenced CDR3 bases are TGCACCTGCAGTGCAGATGAAAGGAGTGCAGAA.

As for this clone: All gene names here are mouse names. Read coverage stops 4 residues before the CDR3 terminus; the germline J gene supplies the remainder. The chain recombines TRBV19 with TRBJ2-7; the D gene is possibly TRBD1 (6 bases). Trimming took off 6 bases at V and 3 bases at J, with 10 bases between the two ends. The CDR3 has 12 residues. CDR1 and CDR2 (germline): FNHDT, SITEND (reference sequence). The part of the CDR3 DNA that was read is TGTGCCAGCACGGGACAAAACTAT. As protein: CASTGQNY. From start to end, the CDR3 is CASTGQNYEQYF. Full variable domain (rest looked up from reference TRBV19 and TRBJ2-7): GGIITQTPKFLIGQEGQKLTLKCQQNFNHDTMYWYRQDSGKGLRLIYYSITENDLQKGDLSEGYDASREKKSSFSLTVTSAQKNEMAVFLCASTGQNYEQYFGPGTRLTVL.

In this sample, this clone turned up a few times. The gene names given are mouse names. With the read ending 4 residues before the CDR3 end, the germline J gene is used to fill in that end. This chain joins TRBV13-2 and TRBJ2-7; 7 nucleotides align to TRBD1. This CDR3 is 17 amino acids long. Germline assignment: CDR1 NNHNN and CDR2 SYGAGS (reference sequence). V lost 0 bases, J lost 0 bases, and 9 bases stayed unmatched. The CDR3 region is CASGDAPWDRDSYEQYF. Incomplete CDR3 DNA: TGTGCCAGCGGTGATGCACCCTGGGACAGAGACTCCTAT.

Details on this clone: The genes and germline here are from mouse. The part of the CDR3 DNA that was read is TGTGCCAGCAGTATTGCCAAAGGCTCCTAT. Encoded protein: CASSIAKGSY. The CDR3, in full, reads CASSIAKGSYEQYF. The chain employs TRBV19 and TRBJ2-7; D uncertain. The CDR3 end is not reached by the read, which stops 4 residues before it; the germline J gene fills it in. The germline CDR1 and CDR2 sequences are FNHDT and SITEND (reference sequence). The length of the CDR3 is 14 residues. V lost 2 bases, J lost 0 bases, and 9 bases lay in between.

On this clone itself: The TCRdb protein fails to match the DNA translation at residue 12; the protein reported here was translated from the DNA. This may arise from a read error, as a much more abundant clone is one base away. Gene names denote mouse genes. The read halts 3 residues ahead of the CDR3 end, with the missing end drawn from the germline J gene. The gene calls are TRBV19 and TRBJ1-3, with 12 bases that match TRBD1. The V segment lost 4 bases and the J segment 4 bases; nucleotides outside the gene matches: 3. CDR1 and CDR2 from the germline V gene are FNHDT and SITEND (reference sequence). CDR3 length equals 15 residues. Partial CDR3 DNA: TGTGCCAGCAGTCGGGACAGGGGGCGAGGAAATACG. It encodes CASSRDRGRGNT. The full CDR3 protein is CASSRDRGRGNTLYF.

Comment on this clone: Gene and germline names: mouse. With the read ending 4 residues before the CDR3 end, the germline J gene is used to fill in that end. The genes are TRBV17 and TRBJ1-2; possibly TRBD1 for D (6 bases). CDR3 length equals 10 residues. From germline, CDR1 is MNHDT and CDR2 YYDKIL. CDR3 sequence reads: CATPRGDYTF. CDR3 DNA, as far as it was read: TGTGCTACTCCCAGGGGC.

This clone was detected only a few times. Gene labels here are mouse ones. CDR3 in amino acids: CASSIPGGWDTQYF. Partial CDR3 DNA: TGTGCCAGCAGTATACCAGGGGGCTGGGAC. The rearrangement links TRBV19 to TRBJ2-5, with TRBD1 matching over 8 bases. The read falls 4 residues short of the CDR3 end, and the missing part is taken from the germline J gene. Germline assignment: CDR1 FNHDT and CDR2 SITEND (reference sequence). The CDR3 sequence is 14 residues long.

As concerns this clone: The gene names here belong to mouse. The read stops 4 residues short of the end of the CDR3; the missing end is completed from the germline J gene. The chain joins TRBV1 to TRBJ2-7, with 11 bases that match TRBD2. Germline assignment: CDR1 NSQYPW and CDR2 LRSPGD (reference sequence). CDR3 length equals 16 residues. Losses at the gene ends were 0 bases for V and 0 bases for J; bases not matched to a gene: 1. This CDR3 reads CTCSAELGGPSYEQYF. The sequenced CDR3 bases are TGCACCTGCAGTGCAGAACTGGGGGGGCCCTCCTAT.

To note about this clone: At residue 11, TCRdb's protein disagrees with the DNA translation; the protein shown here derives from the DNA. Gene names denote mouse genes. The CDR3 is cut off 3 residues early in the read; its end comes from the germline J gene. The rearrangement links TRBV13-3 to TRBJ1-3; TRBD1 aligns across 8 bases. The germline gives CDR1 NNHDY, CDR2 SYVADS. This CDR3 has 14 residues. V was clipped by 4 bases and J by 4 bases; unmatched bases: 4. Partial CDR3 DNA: TGTGCCAGCAGTACCAGGGGGCGAGGAAATACG. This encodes CASSTRGRGNT. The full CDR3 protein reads CASSTRGRGNTLYF.